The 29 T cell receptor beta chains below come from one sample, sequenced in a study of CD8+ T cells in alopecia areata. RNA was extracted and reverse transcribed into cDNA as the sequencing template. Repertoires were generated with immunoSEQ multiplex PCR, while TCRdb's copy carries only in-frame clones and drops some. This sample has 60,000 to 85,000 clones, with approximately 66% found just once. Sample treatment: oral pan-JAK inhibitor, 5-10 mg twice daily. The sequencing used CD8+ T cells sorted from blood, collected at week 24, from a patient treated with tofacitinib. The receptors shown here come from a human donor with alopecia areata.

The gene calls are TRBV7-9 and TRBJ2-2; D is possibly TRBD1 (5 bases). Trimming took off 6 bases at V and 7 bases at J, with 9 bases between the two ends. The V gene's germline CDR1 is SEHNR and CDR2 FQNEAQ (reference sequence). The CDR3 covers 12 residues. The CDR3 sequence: CASRKGIGELFF. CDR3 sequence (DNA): TGTGCCAGCAGGAAGGGGATCGGGGAGCTGTTTTTT.

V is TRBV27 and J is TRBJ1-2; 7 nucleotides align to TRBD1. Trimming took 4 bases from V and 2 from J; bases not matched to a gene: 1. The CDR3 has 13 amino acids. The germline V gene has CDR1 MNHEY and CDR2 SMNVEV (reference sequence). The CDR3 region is CASSSTGNYGYTF. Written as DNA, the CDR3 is TGTGCCAGCAGTTCGACAGGGAACTATGGCTACACCTTC.

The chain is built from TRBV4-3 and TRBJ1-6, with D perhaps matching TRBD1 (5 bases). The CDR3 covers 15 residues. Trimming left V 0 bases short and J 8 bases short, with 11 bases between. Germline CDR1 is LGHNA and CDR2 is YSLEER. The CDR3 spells CASSQDWGLDSPLHF. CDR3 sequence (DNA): TGCGCCAGCAGCCAAGATTGGGGCCTGGATTCACCCCTCCACTTT.

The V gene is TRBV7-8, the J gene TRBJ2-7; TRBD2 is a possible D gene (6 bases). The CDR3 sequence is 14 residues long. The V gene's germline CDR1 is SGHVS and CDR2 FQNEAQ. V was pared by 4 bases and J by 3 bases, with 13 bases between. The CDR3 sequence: CASSSKPTSYEQYF. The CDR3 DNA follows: TGTGCCAGCAGCTCCAAACCGACTAGCTACGAGCAGTACTTC.

The CDR3 here is CASNDRVAHEQYF. CDR3 coding DNA: TGTGCCAGCAACGACAGGGTGGCCCACGAGCAGTACTTC. The chain combines TRBV5-5 with TRBJ2-7, with TRBD1 matching over 7 bases. The CDR3 extends over 13 amino acids. Unmatched junction bases numbered 8, after V lost 6 bases and J lost 5 bases. The germline V gene encodes CDR1 SGHKS and CDR2 YYEKEE (reference sequence).

The CDR3: CASSSALSTEAFF. CDR3 DNA sequence: TGTGCCAGCAGCTCGGCGCTTAGCACTGAAGCTTTCTTT. The V gene is TRBV9, the J gene TRBJ1-1, with no clear D. The CDR3 sequence is 13 residues long. The germline V gene has CDR1 SGDLS and CDR2 YYNGEE. The V and J ends lost 4 bases and 4 bases respectively, with 11 bases between them.

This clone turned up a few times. The CDR3 region has the DNA TGTGCCAGCAGTTACCCTCGGACAGTTCCCAATGAGCAGTTCTTC. Translating it yields CASSYPRTVPNEQFF. The chain recombines TRBV6-5 with TRBJ2-1, with D possibly matching TRBD1 (6 bases). Trimming took off 2 bases at V and 6 bases at J, with 14 bases between the two ends. The CDR3 loop spans 15 amino acids. Germline assignment: CDR1 MNHEY and CDR2 SVGAGI.

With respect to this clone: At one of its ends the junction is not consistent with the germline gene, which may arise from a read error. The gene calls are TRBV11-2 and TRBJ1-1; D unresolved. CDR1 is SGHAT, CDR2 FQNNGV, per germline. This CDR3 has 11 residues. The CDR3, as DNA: TGTGCCAGCAGCAACGGTGGAACTTTACCGTTT. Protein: CASSNGGTLPF.

The CDR3 DNA follows: TGCGCCAGCAGCCAATATTATGGACAGACGAACACCGGGGAGCTGTTTTTT. It yields the protein CASSQYYGQTNTGELFF. The rearrangement uses TRBV4-3 and TRBJ2-2; a possible D gene is TRBD1 (6 bases). The V and J ends lost 2 bases and 0 bases respectively, with 13 bases between them. The germline CDR1 and CDR2 sequences are LGHNA and YSLEER. The CDR3 sequence is 17 residues long.

CDR3 loop: CASSQRQGAVNQPQHF. The CDR3 nucleotides are TGCGCCAGCAGCCAAAGACAGGGGGCGGTCAATCAGCCCCAGCATTTT. The V and J genes are TRBV4-1 and TRBJ1-5; 10 bases match TRBD1. Germline-derived CDR1 and CDR2 are MGHRA and YSYEKL. The CDR3 extends over 16 amino acids. V was clipped by 2 bases and J by 3 bases; unmatched bases: 4.

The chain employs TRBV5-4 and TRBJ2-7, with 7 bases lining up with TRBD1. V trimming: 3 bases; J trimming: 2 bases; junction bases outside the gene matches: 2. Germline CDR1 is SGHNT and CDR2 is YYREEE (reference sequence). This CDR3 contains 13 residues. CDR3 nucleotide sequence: TGTGCCAGCAGCTCACAGGGGACCTACGAGCAGTACTTC. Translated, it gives CASSSQGTYEQYF.

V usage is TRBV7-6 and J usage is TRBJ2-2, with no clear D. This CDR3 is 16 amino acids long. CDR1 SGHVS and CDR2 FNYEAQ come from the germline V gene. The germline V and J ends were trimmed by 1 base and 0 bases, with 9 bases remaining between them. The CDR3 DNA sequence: TGTGCCAGCAGCTTAGAATCCGGGCCGAACACCGGGGAGCTGTTTTTT. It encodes CASSLESGPNTGELFF.

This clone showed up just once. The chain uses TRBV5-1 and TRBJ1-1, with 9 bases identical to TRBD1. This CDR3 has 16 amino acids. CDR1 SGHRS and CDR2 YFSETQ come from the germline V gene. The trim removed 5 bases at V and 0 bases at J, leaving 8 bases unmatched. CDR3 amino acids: CASRQGQGVLNTEAFF. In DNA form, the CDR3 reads TGCGCCAGCAGACAGGGACAGGGCGTCCTGAACACTGAAGCTTTCTTT.

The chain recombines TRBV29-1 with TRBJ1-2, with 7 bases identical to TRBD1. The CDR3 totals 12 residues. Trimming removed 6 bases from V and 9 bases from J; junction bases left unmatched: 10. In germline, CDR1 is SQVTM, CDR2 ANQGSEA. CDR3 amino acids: CSVPYPGGSYTF. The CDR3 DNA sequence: TGCAGCGTCCCCTATCCAGGGGGGAGCTACACCTTC.

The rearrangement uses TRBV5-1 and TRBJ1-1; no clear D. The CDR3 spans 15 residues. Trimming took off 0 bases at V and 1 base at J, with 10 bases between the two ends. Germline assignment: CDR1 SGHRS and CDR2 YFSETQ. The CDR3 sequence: CASSLGWSGNTEAFF. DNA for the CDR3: TGCGCCAGCAGCTTGGGATGGTCTGGGAACACTGAAGCTTTCTTT.

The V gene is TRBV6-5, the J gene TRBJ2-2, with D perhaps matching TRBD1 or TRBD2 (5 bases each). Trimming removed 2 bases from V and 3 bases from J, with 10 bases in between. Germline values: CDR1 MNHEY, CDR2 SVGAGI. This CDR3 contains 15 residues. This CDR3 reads CASSYGTGDTGELFF. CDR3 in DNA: TGTGCCAGCAGTTACGGGACCGGGGACACCGGGGAGCTGTTTTTT.

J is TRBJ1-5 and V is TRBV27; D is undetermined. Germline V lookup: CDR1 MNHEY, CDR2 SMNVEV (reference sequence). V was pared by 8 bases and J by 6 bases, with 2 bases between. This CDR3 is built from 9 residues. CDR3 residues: CASGQPQHF. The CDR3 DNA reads TGTGCCAGCGGTCAGCCCCAGCATTTT.

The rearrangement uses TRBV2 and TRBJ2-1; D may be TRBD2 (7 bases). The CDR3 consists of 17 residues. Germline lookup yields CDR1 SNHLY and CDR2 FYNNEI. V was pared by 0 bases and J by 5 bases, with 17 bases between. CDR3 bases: TGTGCCAGCAGTGAAGCGGGTATCGGGGGGCGCGACAATGAGCAGTTCTTC. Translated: CASSEAGIGGRDNEQFF.

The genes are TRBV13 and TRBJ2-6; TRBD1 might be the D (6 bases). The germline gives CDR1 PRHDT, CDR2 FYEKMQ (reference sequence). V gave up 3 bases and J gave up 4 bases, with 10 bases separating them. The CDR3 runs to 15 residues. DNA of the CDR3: TGTGCCAGCAGCTTTCAGGGGCGCGGGGCCAACGTCCTGACTTTC. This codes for CASSFQGRGANVLTF. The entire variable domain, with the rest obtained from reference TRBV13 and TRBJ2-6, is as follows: AAGVIQSPRHLIKEKRETATLKCYPIPRHDTVYWYQQGPGQDPQFLISFYEKMQSDKGSIPDRFSAQQFSDYHSELNMSSLELGDSALYFCASSFQGRGANVLTFGAGSRLTVL.

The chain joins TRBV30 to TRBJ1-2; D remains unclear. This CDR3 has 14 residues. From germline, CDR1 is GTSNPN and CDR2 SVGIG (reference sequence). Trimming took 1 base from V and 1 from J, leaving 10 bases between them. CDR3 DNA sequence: TGTGCCTGGAGTGAGACGGGTATTAACTATGGCTACACCTTC. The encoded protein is CAWSETGINYGYTF.

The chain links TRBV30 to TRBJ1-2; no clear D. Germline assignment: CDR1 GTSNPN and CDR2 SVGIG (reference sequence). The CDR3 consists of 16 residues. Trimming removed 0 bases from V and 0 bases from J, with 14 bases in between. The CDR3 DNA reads TGTGCCTGGAGTGTACCATGGCACATCCCTAACTATGGCTACACCTTC. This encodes CAWSVPWHIPNYGYTF. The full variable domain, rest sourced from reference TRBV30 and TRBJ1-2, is SQTIHQWPATLVQPVGSPLSLECTVEGTSNPNLYWYRQAAGRGLQLLFYSVGIGQISSEVPQNLSASRPQDRQFILSSKKLLLSDSGFYLCAWSVPWHIPNYGYTFGSGTRLTVV.

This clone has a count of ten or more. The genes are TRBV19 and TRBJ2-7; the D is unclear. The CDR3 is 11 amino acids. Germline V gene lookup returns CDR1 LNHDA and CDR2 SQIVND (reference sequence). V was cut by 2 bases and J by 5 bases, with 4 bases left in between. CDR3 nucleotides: TGTGCCAGTAGTATATCCCACGAGCAGTACTTC. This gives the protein CASSISHEQYF. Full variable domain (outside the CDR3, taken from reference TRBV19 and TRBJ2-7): DGGITQSPKYLFRKEGQNVTLSCEQNLNHDAMYWYRQDPGQGLRLIYYSQIVNDFQKGDIAEGYSVSREKKESFPLTVTSAQKNPTAFYLCASSISHEQYFGPGTRLTVT.

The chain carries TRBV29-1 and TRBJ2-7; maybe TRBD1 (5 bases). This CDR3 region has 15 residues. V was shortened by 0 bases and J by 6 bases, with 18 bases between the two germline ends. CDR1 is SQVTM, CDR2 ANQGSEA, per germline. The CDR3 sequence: CSVEDRAGGSGEQYF. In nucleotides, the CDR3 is TGCAGCGTTGAAGACAGGGCTGGTGGGTCCGGCGAGCAGTACTTC.

This CDR3 reads CASSPPKRSPLHF. CDR3 nucleotide sequence: TGTGCCAGCAGTCCCCCCAAGAGGTCACCCCTCCACTTT. The chain is built from TRBV27 and TRBJ1-6; D remains ambiguous. Trimming stripped 5 bases from V and 10 bases from J, with 12 bases between. This CDR3 comprises 13 residues. Germline V CDR1 and CDR2: MNHEY, SMNVEV (reference sequence).

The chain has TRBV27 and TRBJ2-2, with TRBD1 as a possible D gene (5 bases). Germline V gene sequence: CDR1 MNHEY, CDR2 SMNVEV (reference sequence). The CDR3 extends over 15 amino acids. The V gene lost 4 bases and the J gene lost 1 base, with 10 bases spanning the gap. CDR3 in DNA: TGTGCCAGCAGTTCTAGGACAATGAACACCGGGGAGCTGTTTTTT. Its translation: CASSSRTMNTGELFF.

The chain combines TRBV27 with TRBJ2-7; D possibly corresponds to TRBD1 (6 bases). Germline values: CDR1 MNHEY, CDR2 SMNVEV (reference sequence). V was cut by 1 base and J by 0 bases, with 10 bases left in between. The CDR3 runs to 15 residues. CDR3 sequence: CASSLLQGHSYEQYF. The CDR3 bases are TGTGCCAGCAGTTTATTGCAGGGACACTCCTACGAGCAGTACTTC.

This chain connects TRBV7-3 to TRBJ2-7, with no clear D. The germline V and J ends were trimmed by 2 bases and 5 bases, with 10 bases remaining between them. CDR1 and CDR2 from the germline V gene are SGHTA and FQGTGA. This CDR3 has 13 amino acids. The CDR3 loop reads CASSLGLGNEQYF. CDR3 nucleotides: TGTGCCAGCAGCTTAGGTCTTGGGAACGAGCAGTACTTC.

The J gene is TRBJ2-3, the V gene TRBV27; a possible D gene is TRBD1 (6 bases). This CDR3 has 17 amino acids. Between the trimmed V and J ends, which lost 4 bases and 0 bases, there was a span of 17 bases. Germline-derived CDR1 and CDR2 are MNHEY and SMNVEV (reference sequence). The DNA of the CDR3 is TGTGCCAGCAGTTCCCGGGACATCCCGAAGAGCACAGATACGCAGTATTTT. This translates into CASSSRDIPKSTDTQYF.

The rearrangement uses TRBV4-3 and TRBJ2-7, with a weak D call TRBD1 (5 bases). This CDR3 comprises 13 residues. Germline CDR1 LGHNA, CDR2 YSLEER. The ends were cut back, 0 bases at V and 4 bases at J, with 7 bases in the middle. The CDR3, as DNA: TGCGCCAGCAGCCAAGAGGCAGGGTACGAGCAGTACTTC. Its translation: CASSQEAGYEQYF.